The TCR beta chain described here comes from a study of response to subunit inactivated influenza vaccine (dated by TCRdb to 2016 to 2019). Turning to the overall study: Deep quantitative T cell receptor repertoire profiling was used in the study to track responses to a trivalent subunit inactivated influenza vaccine.

The method behind the library was RT-PCR. These reads were obtained on an Illumina HiSeq 2500. TCRdb trimmed the raw reads at Q25, called clones with MiXCR and kept productive beta chains. Records with the same CDR3 protein are collapsed into one entry carrying the most frequent genes and DNA. The sample table lists hundreds of thousands of distinct CDR3 sequences, roughly 18% of them with a count of one. The leading ten clones occupy around 9.9% of the sample. Study-wide findings and limitations: The authors proposed that each seasonal influenza vaccination may bring in only a limited number of new T cells.

Note on this clonotype: Its antigen target is currently unknown. There are no base qualities to consult, and no much larger clone falls within one base.

The CDR1 and CDR2 encoded by the germline V gene are MNHEY and SVGEGT. After removal of 6 bases from V and 3 bases from J, the junction retains 5 bases not matched to a gene. Including cysteine and phenylalanine, the CDR3 has 14 amino acids. The kept DNA is CDR3 alone, 42 bases in frame from the first base. The source material was PBMCs from blood, sampled 5 days after vaccination. The sequence links TRBV6-2 or TRBV6-3 to TRBJ2-7, with 10 bases aligning to TRBD2. This receptor was taken from a middle-aged man who received an inactivated influenza vaccine. Donor details come from another sample of the same person, matched by shared clones. CDR3 reads: CASRSSGSFYEQYF. The sequenced DNA: TGTGCCAGCAGGTCTAGCGGGAGTTTCTACGAGCAGTACTTC.